What follows are 2 T cell receptor beta chains derived from one specimen sequenced in a study of shared clonotypes between healthy human individuals. Repertoires were generated with immunoSEQ multiplex PCR, while TCRdb's copy carries only in-frame clones and drops some. The sample has about a million clones, around 75% seen once. Sequencing used memory CD4+ T cells sorted from blood. Subset here: CD45RA-negative fraction. These receptors were taken from a young man in good health.

The chain combines TRBV9 with TRBJ2-3, with D perhaps TRBD2 (6 bases). The CDR3 extends over 14 amino acids. Trimming stripped 3 bases from V and 4 bases from J, with 12 bases between. Germline CDR1 is SGDLS and CDR2 is YYNGEE. The CDR3 loop reads CASSAITSSDTQYF. The CDR3 DNA follows: TGTGCCAGCAGCGCCATAACTAGCTCAGATACGCAGTATTTT.

The chain couples TRBV6-5 to TRBJ2-7, with TRBD1 identical over 9 bases. Germline CDR1 is MNHEY and CDR2 is SVGAGI. The CDR3 contains 14 residues. V gave up 0 bases and J gave up 12 bases; unmatched junction bases: 9. For the CDR3, the DNA is TGTGCCAGCAGTTACTCGGGACAGGGCTCTTTACGGTACTTC. Translating gives CASSYSGQGSLRYF.